These T cell receptor beta chains were read from a single sample in a study of shared clonotypes between healthy human individuals. Assay used: immunoSEQ multiplex PCR; TCRdb lists only in-frame clones, some missing. Of about 610,000 clones in the sample, about 96% were seen once. Sequencing was performed on naive CD8+ T cells sorted from blood. These receptor sequences come from a woman under 40 in good health. Each CDR3 is given with its conserved first and last residue. D genes are given only for firm matches. Not every row has a clone size; where given, it reads once, few, many or a size class.

- TRBJ1-3 - TRBV4-1 TGCGCCAGCGGATATGCTACAGGGTCCGGAAACACCATATATTTT CASGYATGSGNTIYF
once TRBJ2-7 - TRBV7-6 TGTGCCAGCAGCCCGTCCGGGACATCCGAGCAGTACTTC CASSPSGTSEQYF
- TRBJ2-7 TRBD2 TRBV28 TGTGCCAGCAGTCCCATGGGGCGGGAGGGAACCTACGAGCAGTACTTC CASSPMGREGTYEQYF
- TRBJ1-2 TRBD1 TRBV27 TGTGCCAGCAGTTTATTGGGAGGACAGGGACCCTATGGCTACACCTTC CASSLLGGQGPYGYTF
- TRBJ2-7 - TRBV28 TGTGCCAGCCGCAACCCTAGGACTGGTTCCTACGAGCAGTACTTC CASRNPRTGSYEQYF
- TRBJ2-7 TRBD2 TRBV6-5 TGTGCCAGCAGTTGGTTAGCGGGGCCCTACGAGCAGTACTTC CASSWLAGPYEQYF
- TRBJ2-7 TRBD2 TRBV27 TGTGCCAGCAGCCAACTAGCGGGGTCCTACGAGCAGTACTTC CASSQLAGSYEQYF
- TRBJ2-7 TRBD2 TRBV29-1 TGCAGCGTTGTCCCGACCGCTAGCGGGATATACGAGCAGTACTTC CSVVPTASGIYEQYF
- TRBJ2-3 TRBD2 TRBV19 TGTGCCAGTAGTATGGGACTAGCGGGAGGGCCGAGCACAGATACGCAGTATTTT CASSMGLAGGPSTDTQYF
once TRBJ2-2 TRBD1 TRBV2 TGTGCCAGCAGACACCGGACAGGGCCGATCGGGGAGCTGTTTTTT CASRHRTGPIGELFF
- TRBJ2-7 - TRBV4-1 TGCGCCAGCAGCCAAGATCAAGGGGGGGCTATATACGAGCAGTACTTC CASSQDQGGAIYEQYF
- TRBJ1-1 TRBD1 TRBV19 TGTGCCAGTAGCCCCGACAGGGAAGGGGCCAACACTGAAGCTTTCTTT CASSPDREGANTEAFF
- TRBJ1-1 - TRBV27 TGTGCCAGCAAGAACCCTCGTTTCAACACTGAAGCTTTCTTT CASKNPRFNTEAFF
- TRBJ2-2 - TRBV5-6 TGTGCCAGCAGCCTGGGGCAGGGGTATGACACCGGGGAGCTGTTTTTT CASSLGQGYDTGELFF
- TRBJ1-1 TRBD1 TRBV7-9 TGTGCCAGCAGCTCCCCGACAGGGACTGAAGCTTTCTTT CASSSPTGTEAFF
once TRBJ2-3 - TRBV13 TGTGCCAGCAGCTTAGCGGACGACACAGATACGCAGTATTTT CASSLADDTDTQYF
- TRBJ2-7 - TRBV4-1 TGCGCCAGCAGCCCCGAGGGGTACAAGCAGTACTTC CASSPEGYKQYF
once TRBJ2-3 - TRBV5-4 TGTGCCGTTACGACAGGACACACAGATACGCAGTATTTT CAVTTGHTDTQYF
- TRBJ2-7 - TRBV5-6 TGTGCCAGCACCGACTCGACCTACGAGCAGTACTTC CASTDSTYEQYF
- TRBJ1-2 - TRBV5-5 TGTGCCAGCAGCTCGAACCCGAGTGGGGGCTTATATGGCTACACCTTC CASSSNPSGGLYGYTF
- TRBJ1-3 - TRBV6-5 TGTGCCAGCAGTTACTCCGGGAAATCTGGAAACACCATATATTTT CASSYSGKSGNTIYF
- TRBJ2-1 - TRBV27 TGTGCCAGCAGCCTTCAGACAGGTATGAACAATGAGCAGTTCTTC CASSLQTGMNNEQFF
- TRBJ1-2 TRBD1 TRBV11-2 TGTGCCAGCAGCTTAACCAACAGGGGAAAGAACTATGGCTACACCTTC CASSLTNRGKNYGYTF
- TRBJ2-7 - TRBV7-2 TGTGCCAGCAGCTCCCTCAGGTCGGGTAATTTCTACGAGCAGTACTTC CASSSLRSGNFYEQYF
- TRBJ1-2 TRBD1 TRBV9 TGTGCCAGCAGCACCCCAGGGGGATCTAACTATGGCTACACCTTC CASSTPGGSNYGYTF
- TRBJ2-1 - TRBV29-1 TGCAGCGTTGAAGATCGGTACAATGAGCAGTTCTTC CSVEDRYNEQFF
- TRBJ1-1 TRBD1 TRBV6-1 TGTGCCAGCAGGACCCTTCACAGGGGCCCCCTTGAAGCTTTCTTT CASRTLHRGPLEAFF
- TRBJ2-7 TRBD2 TRBV13 TGTGCCAGCAGTCCGGGACTAGCGGGACCCCTATCCTACGAGCAGTACTTC CASSPGLAGPLSYEQYF
- TRBJ2-7 TRBD2 TRBV11-2 TGTGCCAGCAGCTTAGATCCCGGGACTAGCGGCTACGAGCAGTACTTC CASSLDPGTSGYEQYF
few TRBJ2-2 - TRBV19 TGTGCCAGTAGTATTTCGGGGTCCGGGGAGCTGTTTTTT CASSISGSGELFF
- TRBJ2-3 - TRBV9 TGTGCCAGCAGCCCACCCGGGGGAGAAGGCACAGATACGCAGTATTTT CASSPPGGEGTDTQYF
- TRBJ1-2 - TRBV10-3 TGTGCCAACCGGGGCCAAATCACATCGGGTTATGGCTACACCTTC CANRGQITSGYGYTF
- TRBJ1-1 TRBD1 TRBV28 TGTGCCAGCAGTTCTACGCTAGAGGGACAGGAAGCTTTCTTT CASSSTLEGQEAFF